Shown below are 13 T cell receptor beta chains from a single sample sequenced in a study of identical twins. Using its own MiXCR run on the 5' RACE reads, TCRdb lists one record per CDR3 protein. The sample carries some 1,700,000 distinct CDR3 sequences, 25% to 35% recorded once. Sequencing used cord blood. Source of these receptors: a newborn girl in good health.

The chain is built from TRBV20-1 and TRBJ2-1, with 10 bases aligning to TRBD2. CDR1 is DFQATT and CDR2 is SNEGSKA in the germline V gene (reference sequence). V shed 3 bases and J 1 base; nucleotides not matched to a gene: 6. The CDR3 sequence is 16 residues long. CDR3 sequence (DNA): TGCAGTGCTAGGGAAAGCGGGGGGGATTCCTACAATGAGCAGTTCTTC. Residues: CSARESGGDSYNEQFF.

This clonotype was recorded a few times. V is TRBV28 and J is TRBJ2-7; D assignment may be TRBD1 or TRBD2 (5 bases each). V lost 5 bases and J lost 7, with 24 bases in between. CDR1 and CDR2 (germline): MDHEN, SYDVKM. There are 16 residues in the CDR3. The CDR3 region has the DNA TGTGCCAGCAGTCAAATCGGGGCGAGAACAAGGAATGAGCAGTACTTC. Translating gives CASSQIGARTRNEQYF.

This clonotype was picked up a small number of times. The chain has TRBV27 and TRBJ2-3, with TRBD2 matching 10 bases. V was clipped by 4 bases and J by 5 bases; unmatched bases: 3. Germline V gene sequence: CDR1 MNHEY, CDR2 SMNVEV (reference sequence). This CDR3 is built from 14 residues. CDR3 nucleotides: TGTGCCAGCAGTTCGCAGCGGGGGGGAGATACGCAGTATTTT. This sequence encodes CASSSQRGGDTQYF.

This clonotype was detected many times. The V and J genes are TRBV20-1 and TRBJ2-7, with no clear D. Trimming pared 1 base from V and 3 bases from J, leaving 7 bases between. This CDR3 region has 12 residues. Germline V gene sequence: CDR1 DFQATT, CDR2 SNEGSKA (reference sequence). The CDR3 DNA follows: TGCAGTGCTAGAGCAAGCTACTACGAGCAGTACTTC. Protein product: CSARASYYEQYF.

V usage is TRBV28 and J usage is TRBJ1-4; no firm D call. CDR1 is MDHEN and CDR2 is SYDVKM in the germline V gene. With 4 bases removed from V and 8 bases from J, the gap between germline ends came to 11 bases. The CDR3 contains 13 residues. The CDR3 DNA follows: TGTGCCAGCAGTTGGGATGGAAGAGAAAAACTGTTTTTT. Protein: CASSWDGREKLFF.

The table lists this clonotype with a few counts. Written as DNA, the CDR3 is TGTGCCAGCAGTCCCTGGGAGGGGATATGGACAGATACGCAGTATTTT. It is translated as CASSPWEGIWTDTQYF. V usage is TRBV27 and J usage is TRBJ2-3; 7 bases are a match to TRBD2. There are 16 residues in the CDR3. CDR1 and CDR2 (germline): MNHEY, SMNVEV (reference sequence). V dropped 5 bases and J dropped 3; count of bases not matched to a gene: 11.

This clonotype has just a few counts. The J gene is TRBJ1-4, the V gene TRBV24-1, with D possibly being TRBD1 (6 bases). The CDR3 spans 13 residues. In germline, CDR1 is KGHDR, CDR2 SFDVKD. With 4 bases removed from V and 8 bases from J, the gap between germline ends came to 10 bases. For the CDR3, the DNA is TGTGCCACCAGTGACTCGGGACAAGAAAAACTGTTTTTT. Protein sequence: CATSDSGQEKLFF.

This clonotype appeared a few times. The chain links TRBV6-1 to TRBJ1-5, with D perhaps TRBD1 (6 bases). The V end was cut by 6 bases, the J end by 1 base, with 10 bases between. This CDR3 is built from 14 residues. In germline, CDR1 is MNHNS, CDR2 SASEGT. CDR3 in amino acids: CASSHRESNQPQHF. CDR3 coding DNA: TGTGCCAGCAGCCACAGGGAGAGCAATCAGCCCCAGCATTTT.

The sample holds a few counts of this clonotype. The V gene is TRBV5-8, the J gene TRBJ2-7; tentative D call: TRBD1 (6 bases). There are 14 residues in the CDR3. Germline V gives CDR1 SGHTS, CDR2 YDEGEE. Trimming stripped 0 bases from V and 2 bases from J, with 9 bases between. CDR3 loop: CASSLGDTPYEQYF. CDR3 nucleotides: TGTGCCAGCAGCTTGGGGGACACCCCCTACGAGCAGTACTTC.

This clonotype was found many times. V usage is TRBV6-5 and J usage is TRBJ2-5, with a weak D call TRBD2 (5 bases). The CDR3 extends over 16 amino acids. Trimming removed 0 bases at V and 3 bases at J, with 14 bases between. Germline lookup yields CDR1 MNHEY and CDR2 SVGAGI. The DNA of the CDR3 is TGTGCCAGCAGTTACTCGTTTACGAGCGGTGAAGAGACCCAGTACTTC. Translation gives CASSYSFTSGEETQYF.

This chain uses TRBV29-1 with TRBJ2-1, with D maybe TRBD2 (5 bases). The closer fit of TRBJ2-7 to the DNA end suggests the J call may be wrong. The CDR3 loop spans 12 amino acids. Germline CDR1 and CDR2: SQVTM and ANQGSEA. CDR3 nucleotide sequence: TGCAGCGGTAGACTAAACTACAATGAGCAGTACTTC. Translating gives CSGRLNYNEQYF.

The chain is built from TRBV20-1 and TRBJ2-7; 7 positions match TRBD2. CDR3 length: 15 residues. V lost 5 bases and J lost 5; bases outside the gene matches: 15. The germline gives CDR1 DFQATT, CDR2 SNEGSKA (reference sequence). The CDR3 coding sequence is TGCAGTGCTCCCAAAAAGACTAGCAGTTTCGACGAGCAGTACTTC. This encodes CSAPKKTSSFDEQYF.

The chain employs TRBV5-1 and TRBJ2-7, with 12 bases identical to TRBD2. This CDR3 comprises 16 residues. V lost 4 bases, J lost 3 bases, and 8 bases stayed unmatched. Germline V gene data show CDR1 as SGHRS and CDR2 as YFSETQ. CDR3 in DNA: TGCGCCAGCAGCCATACCCGGACTAGCGGGATCTACGAGCAGTACTTC. Translating it yields CASSHTRTSGIYEQYF.